Below, 29 T cell receptor beta chains from the same sample are listed, as sequenced in a study of tumor-infiltrating lymphocytes in oesophageal squamous cell carcinoma listed by TCRdb under 2016. Library creation used PCR. These reads were obtained on an Illumina HiSeq 2000. TCRdb passed the public sequencing reads through fastp at Q25 and MiXCR, retaining productive beta sequences. Duplicate CDR3 protein sequences are folded into a single record with the most common DNA and genes. In all, the sample holds under 15,000 distinct CDR3 sequences, and about 50% of those were seen once. 34% of the sample is held by the ten biggest clonotypes. Sequencing was done on a sample of esophageal tumor tissue. These receptors were collected from a female donor with esophageal squamous cell carcinoma.

Of note for this clonotype: A read error is likely, as this CDR3 ends without the conserved phenylalanine or tryptophan. The DNA is omitted, as the CDR3 cannot be located on it reliably, and the CDR3 follows TCRdb's listing. The CDR3 region is CASSTRTHR. The chain employs TRBV12-3 or TRBV12-4 and TRBJ2-4; the DNA was not compared with TRBD1, the D call given in the table. The CDR3 is 9 amino acids in total, end residues counted.

This clonotype was seen ten or more times. Since a much larger clone is just one base distant, this may be a read error. V usage is TRBV11-3 and J usage is TRBJ2-7; TRBD1 aligns across 7 bases. CDR3 size: 17 residues. The V gene's germline CDR1 is SGHNT and CDR2 YENEEA. The junction had 20 bases not matched to a gene; V was cut back by 5 bases and J by 7 bases. The CDR3 DNA follows: TGTGCCAGCAGCCCTCCCCGGACAGGTAGCTCCTACAATGAGCAGTACTTC. Translating it yields CASSPPRTGSSYNEQYF.

This clonotype was recorded once. V gene TRBV6-2 or TRBV6-3 combines with J gene TRBJ2-3; TRBD1 or TRBD2 may be the D gene (5 bases each). The last part of the DNA fits TRBJ2-1 better; the J call may be wrong. Germline CDR1 and CDR2: MNHEY and SVGEGT. This CDR3 has 13 amino acids. The DNA of the CDR3 is TGTGCCAGCAGTGACGGGACCCTCCTCGAGCAGTTCTTC. Translation gives CASSDGTLLEQFF.

This chain joins TRBV7-2 and TRBJ2-1, with D unclear. The better agreement between TRBJ2-7 and the DNA end casts doubt on the J call. CDR1 SGHTA and CDR2 FQGNSA come from the germline V gene. CDR3 length equals 13 residues. The CDR3 region has the DNA TGTGCCAGCCGCCGACTCCCTCTCTACGAGCAGTACTTC. Amino acid sequence: CASRRLPLYEQYF.

The chain joins TRBV19 to TRBJ2-1; D ambiguous. The CDR3 consists of 13 residues. Trimming shortened V by 1 base and J by 7 bases, and 8 bases separated the two germline ends. The germline V gene encodes CDR1 LNHDA and CDR2 SQIVND (reference sequence). The CDR3 loop is CASSIAGLNEQFF. The CDR3 coding sequence is TGTGCCAGTAGTATAGCGGGTTTGAATGAGCAGTTCTTC.

The rearrangement links TRBV28 to TRBJ2-7, with 7 bases fitting TRBD2. J was trimmed by 3 bases and V by 7 bases; bases with no gene match: 12. The CDR3 extends over 15 amino acids. Per the germline V gene, CDR1 is MDHEN and CDR2 is SYDVKM. The CDR3 coding sequence is TGTGCCAGCACCCTATATTTGGGGGGGAACTACGAGCAGTACTTC. It specifies CASTLYLGGNYEQYF.

This chain uses TRBV6-6 with TRBJ2-1, with 11 bases aligning to TRBD2. Germline loops: CDR1 MNHNY, CDR2 SVGAGI (reference sequence). After removal of 2 bases from V and 7 bases from J, the junction contained 4 bases not matched to a gene. The CDR3 covers 15 residues. CDR3 region: CASSYVAGGNNEQFF. The CDR3 DNA is TGTGCCAGCAGTTACGTAGCGGGAGGGAATAATGAGCAGTTCTTC.

The rearrangement links TRBV24-1 to TRBJ2-2, with no clear D. The V end lost 2 bases, the J end lost 5 bases, and 8 bases lay between the germline ends. The length of the CDR3 is 14 residues. Germline V gene data show CDR1 as KGHDR and CDR2 as SFDVKD. The CDR3 DNA sequence: TGTGCCACCAGTGATTGGAGTCAGACCGGGGAGCTGTTTTTT. Amino acids: CATSDWSQTGELFF.

The rearrangement joins TRBV7-3 to TRBJ2-4; the match to TRBD2 covers 10 bases. Germline-derived CDR1 and CDR2 are SGHTA and FQGTGA. This CDR3 has 13 residues. V lost 3 bases, J lost 13 bases, and 6 bases stayed unmatched. This CDR3 reads CASSFTSGVEQYF. The CDR3 DNA sequence: TGTGCCAGCAGCTTCACTAGCGGGGTTGAGCAGTACTTC.

A few counts support this clonotype. A junction boundary mismatches the germline segment, possibly from a read error. The chain employs TRBV27 and TRBJ2-5, with D perhaps TRBD1 (6 bases). Germline V CDR1 and CDR2: MNHEY, SMNVEV (reference sequence). CDR3 length: 14 residues. CDR3 protein: CASRMDSFNSPLHF. CDR3 bases: TGTGCCAGCAGGATGGACAGTTTTAATTCACCCCTCCACTTC.

This sequence joins TRBV7-9 and TRBJ2-3; no clear D. The DNA matches TRBJ2-7 better at its end, which makes the J call doubtful. The germline V gene encodes CDR1 SEHNR and CDR2 FQNEAQ (reference sequence). The CDR3 is made up of 12 amino acids. The CDR3 loop is CASSLVVGEQYF. The CDR3 nucleotides read TGTGCCAGCAGCTTAGTCGTAGGAGAGCAGTACTTC.

The chain has TRBV7-2 and TRBJ2-7; TRBD2 matches 11 bases. Germline CDR1 SGHTA, CDR2 FQGNSA. J gave up 2 bases and V 0 bases, and 6 bases lay outside the gene matches. This CDR3 has 17 residues. CDR3 sequence reads: CASSLAATSGDAYEQYF. DNA of the CDR3: TGTGCCAGCAGCTTAGCCGCGACTAGCGGGGACGCCTACGAGCAGTACTTC.

The chain combines TRBV11-2 with TRBJ2-5, with 7 bases fitting TRBD1. Germline CDR1 reads SGHAT; CDR2 reads FQNNGV. This CDR3 region has 14 residues. The trim removed 4 bases at V and 1 base at J, leaving 3 bases unmatched. This CDR3 is CASSSGQLQETQYF. The CDR3 nucleotides are TGTGCCAGCAGCTCGGGACAGCTCCAAGAGACCCAGTACTTC.

Worth noting for this clonotype: One end of the junction is discordant with germline, which a read error may explain. DNA of the CDR3: TGTGCCAGCAGCTTAGATGGTAGCAGAGATACGCAGTATTTT. It is translated as CASSLDGSRDTQYF. The chain links TRBV7-2 to TRBJ2-1; D is uncertain. Near its end, the DNA agrees better with TRBJ2-3, so the J call may be wrong. Per germline, CDR1 SGHTA and CDR2 FQGNSA. This CDR3 is built from 14 residues.

In nucleotides, the CDR3 is TGTGCCAGCCACGGGACAGGGGTATCTGGGGCCAACGTCCTGACTTTC. Its translation: CASHGTGVSGANVLTF. This sequence joins TRBV5-3 and TRBJ2-6; 10 bases line up with TRBD1. TRBV5-3 is flagged as an ORF with uncertain function. The trim removed 8 bases at V and 1 base at J, leaving 6 bases unmatched. CDR3 length: 16 amino acids.

This chain connects TRBV10-3 to TRBJ2-3; 13 bases are a match to TRBD2. J lost 3 bases, V lost 0 bases, and 3 bases had no gene match. This CDR3 has 17 amino acids. Germline assignment: CDR1 ENHRY and CDR2 SYGVKD. In nucleotides, the CDR3 is TGTGCCATCAGTGAGTCTCGACTAGCGGGAGGAACAGATACGCAGTATTTT. Translated: CAISESRLAGGTDTQYF.

The V call is TRBV7-9, the J call TRBJ2-1, with no clear D. The last part of the DNA fits TRBJ1-2 better; the J call may be wrong. This CDR3 has 13 residues. CDR1 SEHNR and CDR2 FQNEAQ come from the germline V gene (reference sequence). The CDR3 nucleotides read TGTGCCAGCAGCTTAGCGGGAGTCTATGGCTACACCTTC. It encodes CASSLAGVYGYTF.

This clonotype is large within its sample. The chain uses TRBV7-9 and TRBJ2-1; D uncertain. The ends were cut back, 3 bases at V and 6 bases at J, with 0 bases in the middle. This CDR3 region has 10 residues. Germline V gene lookup returns CDR1 SEHNR and CDR2 FQNEAQ (reference sequence). CDR3 amino acids: CASSFNEQFF. The DNA of the CDR3 is TGTGCCAGCAGCTTCAATGAGCAGTTCTTC.

The V and J genes are TRBV6-2 or TRBV6-3 and TRBJ2-1; possibly TRBD2 for D (5 bases). The CDR3 runs 13 residues. Germline CDR1 reads MNHEY; CDR2 reads SVGEGT. V was shortened by 2 bases and J by 9 bases, with 11 bases between the two germline ends. The CDR3 protein is CASSYTGSGEQFF. The DNA for the CDR3 is TGTGCCAGCAGTTACACGGGGTCGGGTGAGCAGTTCTTC.

This clonotype was observed a single time. The rearrangement links TRBV7-6 to TRBJ2-7; unclear D gene. The closer fit of TRBJ2-1 to the DNA end suggests the J call may be wrong. From germline, CDR1 is SGHVS and CDR2 FNYEAQ. The CDR3 loop spans 12 amino acids. This CDR3 is CASSLGMNEQFF. The CDR3 DNA sequence: TGTGCCAGCAGCTTAGGTATGAATGAGCAGTTCTTC.

DNA for the CDR3: TGTGCCAGCAGCCCTAGTGGGGACAGGGTAGGGGAGCTGTTTTTT. Translation: CASSPSGDRVGELFF. The chain has TRBV7-3 and TRBJ2-2, with TRBD1 matching over 9 bases. The germline gives CDR1 SGHTA, CDR2 FQGTGA. The CDR3 has 15 residues. The trim removed 5 bases at V and 8 bases at J, leaving 9 bases unmatched. Full variable domain (rest looked up from reference TRBV7-3 and TRBJ2-2): GAGVSQTPSNKVTEKGKYVELRCDPISGHTALYWYRQSLGQGPEFLIYFQGTGAADDSGLPNDRFFAVRPEGSVSTLKIQRTERGDSAVYLCASSPSGDRVGELFFGEGSRLTVL.

This clonotype has ten or more counts. This sequence joins TRBV28 and TRBJ2-7, with TRBD1 identical over 7 bases. The CDR3 covers 15 residues. V was clipped by 5 bases and J by 3 bases; unmatched bases: 10. Per germline, CDR1 MDHEN and CDR2 SYDVKM. The CDR3 sequence is CASSRRGLALYEQYF. For the CDR3, the DNA is TGTGCCAGCAGTCGAAGGGGGCTAGCTCTCTACGAGCAGTACTTC.

V and J are TRBV19 and TRBJ2-3; D might be TRBD2 (5 bases). From germline, CDR1 is LNHDA and CDR2 SQIVND (reference sequence). V lost 1 base and J lost 3, with 14 bases in between. The CDR3 sequence is 16 residues long. The CDR3 nucleotides are TGTGCCAGTAGTATAGGAGGCGGGTATAGGACAGATACGCAGTATTTT. Translation gives CASSIGGGYRTDTQYF.

This clonotype came up many times. Just one base apart from a much larger clone, this may be a read error. This chain connects TRBV6-6 to TRBJ2-7, with D perhaps assigned TRBD1 or TRBD2 (6 bases each). The CDR3 has 14 amino acids. CDR1 and CDR2 from the germline V gene are MNHNY and SVGAGI (reference sequence). Trimming cost V 0 bases and J 7 bases, with 13 bases left between them. CDR3 bases: TGTGCCAGCAGTTACTCGAGGAGGGGGGATGAGCAGTACTTC. As protein: CASSYSRRGDEQYF.

This clonotype has more than one count but fewer than ten. The V gene is TRBV7-2, the J gene TRBJ2-1; 7 bases are a match to TRBD1. Germline lookup yields CDR1 SGHTA and CDR2 FQGNSA. The CDR3 runs 15 residues. The V and J ends lost 5 bases and 6 bases, in that order; junction bases with no gene match: 10. CDR3: CASSGAGTVGNEQFF. In nucleotides, the CDR3 is TGTGCCAGCAGCGGCGCCGGGACAGTAGGCAATGAGCAGTTCTTC. Complete variable domain (other parts from reference TRBV7-2 and TRBJ2-1): GAGVSQSPSNKVTEKGKDVELRCDPISGHTALYWYRQSLGQGLEFLIYFQGNSAPDKSGLPSDRFSAERTGGSVSTLTIQRTQQEDSAVYLCASSGAGTVGNEQFFGPGTRLTVL.

The rearrangement uses TRBV7-2 and TRBJ2-3; 12 bases align to TRBD1. The tail of the sequence fits TRBJ2-5 better, so the J call may be wrong. From germline, CDR1 is SGHTA and CDR2 FQGNSA. This CDR3 region has 15 residues. CDR3 bases: TGTGCCAGCAGCCCGGGACAGGGGGCAGGAGAGACCCAGTACTTC. Translated, it gives CASSPGQGAGETQYF.

This clonotype is medium-sized. The rearrangement joins TRBV7-3 to TRBJ2-3; TRBD2 is a possible D gene (7 bases). This CDR3 comprises 15 residues. Germline lookup yields CDR1 SGHTA and CDR2 FQGTGA. Deletions cut 1 base from V and 2 bases from J, with 10 bases between. Here the CDR3 reads CASSLRGGPTDTQYF. The DNA of the CDR3 is TGTGCCAGCAGCTTAAGGGGGGGCCCCACAGATACGCAGTATTTT.

This clonotype was found a few times. This CDR3 fails to terminate in the conserved phenylalanine or tryptophan, so it likely reflects a read error. No DNA is shown, since the ends of the CDR3 on it are uncertain; the CDR3 is the one TCRdb lists. The V gene is TRBV7-3, the J gene TRBJ2-7; the D call TRBD2 from the table was never checked on the DNA. Germline V lookup: CDR1 SGHTA, CDR2 FQGTGA. With termini counted, the CDR3 has 17 amino acids. CDR3 residues: CASSREGSGGYEQYFGN.

This clonotype was seen many times. The chain has TRBV12-3 or TRBV12-4 and TRBJ1-4; D not certain. Trimming removed 5 bases from V and 11 bases from J, with 12 bases in between. The CDR3 is 12 residues long. CDR3 protein: CASSPPSGKLFF. The CDR3 DNA sequence: TGTGCCAGCAGTCCCCCGAGTGGGAAACTGTTTTTT.